This TCR beta chain was sequenced for a study of spatial heterogeneity in lung cancer. TCRdb recomputed calls from the 5' RACE reads with MiXCR, one row per CDR3 protein. Of approximately 92,000 distinct CDR3 sequences listed, less than 15% are singletons. Time point reported: sample taken at primary tumor resection. This clonotype has a count of ten or more. V was clipped by 4 bases and J by 5 bases, with 11 bases between them. The CDR3 is 13 amino acids. CDR1 is SGHTA and CDR2 is FQGTGA in the germline V gene. The origin of this receptor is a male donor with early-stage non-small cell lung cancer. The sequencing used PBMCs, collected at surgery. This sequence joins TRBV7-3 and TRBJ2-5, with a weak D call TRBD1 (6 bases). CDR3 DNA sequence: TGTGCCAGCAGCTCAGGGGATTTGGAGACCCAGTACTTC. Encoded protein: CASSSGDLETQYF.